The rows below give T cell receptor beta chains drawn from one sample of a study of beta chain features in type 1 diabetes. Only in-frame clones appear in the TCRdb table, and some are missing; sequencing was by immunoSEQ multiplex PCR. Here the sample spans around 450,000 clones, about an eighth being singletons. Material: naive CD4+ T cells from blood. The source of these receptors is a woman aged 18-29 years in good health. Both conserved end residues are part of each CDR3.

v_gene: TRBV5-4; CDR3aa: CASSGAASTGLDTQYF
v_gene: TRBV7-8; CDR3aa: CASSLTRGFQETQYF
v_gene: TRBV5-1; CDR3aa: CASTALGLGETQYF
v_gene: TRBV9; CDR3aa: CASSIGGPNEKLFF
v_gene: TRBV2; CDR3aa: CASTLSGTEETQYF
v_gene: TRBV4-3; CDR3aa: CASSQGPGKVYEQYF
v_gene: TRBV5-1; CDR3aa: CASSFTETQYF
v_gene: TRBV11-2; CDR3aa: CASSLRMAAGVSYTF
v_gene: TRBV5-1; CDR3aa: CASSSTKGADTQYF
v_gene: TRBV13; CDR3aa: CASSRALGEQFF
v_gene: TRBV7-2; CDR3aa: CASSLDAGVTEAFF
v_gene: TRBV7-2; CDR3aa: CASSSRQASPLHF
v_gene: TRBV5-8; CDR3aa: CASSFTGAEKLFF
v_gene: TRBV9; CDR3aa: CASSPDRGGRPLHF
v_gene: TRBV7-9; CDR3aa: CASSLAQGTEQFF
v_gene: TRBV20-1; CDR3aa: CSVKGANVLTF
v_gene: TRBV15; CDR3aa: CATSSKGALNYGYTF
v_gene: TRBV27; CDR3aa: CASRAPAGGRNEQFF
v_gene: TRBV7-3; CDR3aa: CASRGTGTDTQYF
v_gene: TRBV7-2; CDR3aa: CASRGRRTYEQYF
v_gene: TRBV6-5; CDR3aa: CATTSPGQETQYF
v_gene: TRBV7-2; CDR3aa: CASSLEIARRETQYF
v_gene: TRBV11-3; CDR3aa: CASSHAGRQGSGELFF
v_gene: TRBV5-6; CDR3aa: CASSYGIDEQFF
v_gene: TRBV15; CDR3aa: CATSSRGDGVTQYF